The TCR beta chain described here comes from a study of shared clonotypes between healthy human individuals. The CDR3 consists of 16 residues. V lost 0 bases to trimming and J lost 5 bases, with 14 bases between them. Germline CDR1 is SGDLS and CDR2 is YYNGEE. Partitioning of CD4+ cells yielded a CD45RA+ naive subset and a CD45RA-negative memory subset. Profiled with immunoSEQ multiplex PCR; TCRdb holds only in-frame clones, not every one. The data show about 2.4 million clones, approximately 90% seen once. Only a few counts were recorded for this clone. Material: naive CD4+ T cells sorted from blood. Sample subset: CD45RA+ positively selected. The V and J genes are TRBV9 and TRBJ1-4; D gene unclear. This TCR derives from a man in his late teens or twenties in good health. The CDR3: CASSVEGKSVNEKLFF. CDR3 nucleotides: TGTGCCAGCAGCGTAGAAGGGAAGAGCGTGAATGAAAAACTGTTTTTT.